A single sample gave rise to the 26 T cell receptor beta chains below, sequenced in a study of cytomegalovirus exposure and HLA in healthy donors. The PCR was carried out with 60 Vbeta primers and 13 Jbeta primers. TCRdb's copy holds only in-frame clones and misses some; the assay was immunoSEQ multiplex PCR. This table has 200,000 to 250,000 clones, about 85% appearing once. Sequencing input: PBMCs. These receptor sequences come from a woman aged 50 to 60 in good health and CMV-seropositive.

This chain uses TRBV4-2 with TRBJ2-7; 14 bases are a match to TRBD2. This CDR3 region has 16 residues. Germline V gene sequence: CDR1 LGHNA, CDR2 YNFKEQ. With 0 bases clipped from V and 4 bases from J, the junction kept 2 bases outside the gene matches. The CDR3 spells CASSQEWTSGGYEQYF. The CDR3 region has the DNA TGTGCCAGCAGCCAAGAGTGGACTAGCGGGGGGTACGAGCAGTACTTC.

This clone was detected a few times. The rearrangement joins TRBV5-1 to TRBJ2-5; maybe TRBD1 (5 bases). The end of the DNA fits TRBJ2-7 better, so the J call may be wrong. Per germline, CDR1 SGHRS and CDR2 YFSETQ. This CDR3 region has 15 residues. CDR3 in DNA: TGCGCCAGCAGCTTGGAGCCAGGGCAAGGCTACGAGCAGTACTTC. Translation: CASSLEPGQGYEQYF.

V usage is TRBV6-1 and J usage is TRBJ2-5, with D maybe TRBD1 (6 bases). The germline V and J ends were trimmed by 3 bases and 6 bases, with 11 bases remaining between them. Germline CDR1 reads MNHNS; CDR2 reads SASEGT. This CDR3 spans 13 amino acids. CDR3 amino acids: CASSDQGRQTQYF. In DNA form, the CDR3 reads TGTGCCAGCAGTGATCAGGGGAGACAGACCCAGTACTTC.

V is TRBV7-2 and J is TRBJ1-2; a weak D match, TRBD1 (6 bases). CDR3 size: 15 residues. CDR1 and CDR2 from the germline V gene are SGHTA and FQGNSA. Trimming cost V 1 base and J 4 bases, with 13 bases left between them. The CDR3 DNA sequence: TGTGCCAGCAGCTTAGTGGGTCAGGGGACCTATGGCTACACCTTC. This translates into CASSLVGQGTYGYTF.

V is TRBV7-2 and J is TRBJ1-1, with D tentatively TRBD1 (6 bases). The CDR3 is 14 amino acids. V was cut by 1 base and J by 0 bases, with 6 bases left in between. Germline lookup yields CDR1 SGHTA and CDR2 FQGNSA. The CDR3 region is CASSLGQVNTEAFF. CDR3 DNA: TGTGCCAGCAGCTTAGGACAGGTGAACACTGAAGCTTTCTTT.

V is TRBV27 and J is TRBJ1-2; D remains unclear. This CDR3 region has 13 residues. Germline assignment: CDR1 MNHEY and CDR2 SMNVEV (reference sequence). Between the trimmed V and J ends, which lost 3 bases and 3 bases, there was a span of 8 bases. The CDR3 DNA sequence: TGTGCCAGCAGTTTCGACGGGGACTATGGCTACACCTTC. It codes for CASSFDGDYGYTF.

The rearrangement joins TRBV30 to TRBJ2-7; D may be TRBD1 (5 bases). V was shortened by 0 bases and J by 6 bases, with 12 bases between the two germline ends. This CDR3 spans 13 amino acids. Germline V gene data show CDR1 as GTSNPN and CDR2 as SVGIG (reference sequence). For the CDR3, the DNA is TGTGCCTGGAGTGTAGGAAAGGGGCCCGAGCAGTACTTC. Protein: CAWSVGKGPEQYF.

The rearrangement joins TRBV7-7 to TRBJ2-5; 13 nucleotides align to TRBD2. The CDR3 sequence is 15 residues long. The ends lost 4 bases at V and 11 bases at J; junction bases unmatched: 10. From germline, CDR1 is SSHAT and CDR2 FNYEAQ (reference sequence). The CDR3 nucleotides are TGTGCCAGCAGCTCCGTATCGGGACTAGCGGGAAGTCAGTACTTC. Amino acids: CASSSVSGLAGSQYF.

The chain has TRBV7-2 and TRBJ2-1, with 12 nucleotides matching TRBD2. The ends lost 5 bases at V and 8 bases at J; junction bases unmatched: 4. This CDR3 has 14 amino acids. Germline-derived CDR1 and CDR2 are SGHTA and FQGNSA. CDR3 residues: CASSLTSGGDEQFF. In DNA, the CDR3 is TGTGCCAGCAGCCTGACTAGCGGGGGTGATGAGCAGTTCTTC.

The rearrangement links TRBV5-1 to TRBJ1-2; TRBD1 agrees at 9 bases. Looked up from germline, CDR1 is SGHRS and CDR2 is YFSETQ. V lost 4 bases to trimming and J lost 5 bases; unmatched junction nucleotides: 9. The CDR3 runs 15 residues. CDR3 bases: TGCGCCAGCAGCCCCACAACGACAGGGGGGTATGGCTACACCTTC. It codes for CASSPTTTGGYGYTF.

V and J are TRBV7-2 and TRBJ2-6; TRBD1 matches at 7 bases. J was trimmed by 2 bases and V by 0 bases; bases with no gene match: 10. CDR1 SGHTA and CDR2 FQGNSA come from the germline V gene. This CDR3 spans 19 amino acids. CDR3 residues: CASSLALDRVIAGANVLTF. CDR3 nucleotide sequence: TGTGCCAGCAGCTTAGCGCTAGACAGGGTAATAGCTGGGGCCAACGTCCTGACTTTC.

The chain links TRBV5-6 to TRBJ2-7; tentative D call: TRBD2 (5 bases). This CDR3 contains 14 residues. Germline V gene sequence: CDR1 SGHDT, CDR2 YYEEEE. The V gene lost 3 bases and the J gene lost 6 bases, with 16 bases spanning the gap. Written as DNA, the CDR3 is TGTGCCAGCAGCTCAGGACTCGGTATTTTCGAGCAGTACTTC. This sequence encodes CASSSGLGIFEQYF.

The chain has TRBV7-9 and TRBJ1-1; D gene ambiguous. The V gene's germline CDR1 is SEHNR and CDR2 FQNEAQ (reference sequence). The CDR3 length is 15 residues. V lost 5 bases to trimming and J lost 1 base, with 14 bases between them. CDR3 sequence (DNA): TGTGCCAGCAGCCCCGGGCGGGGATGGAACACTGAAGCTTTCTTT. Translating it yields CASSPGRGWNTEAFF.

The chain is built from TRBV7-9 and TRBJ1-2, with D possibly being TRBD1 (5 bases). Looked up from germline, CDR1 is SEHNR and CDR2 is FQNEAQ (reference sequence). With 2 bases removed from V and 4 bases from J, the gap between germline ends came to 8 bases. The CDR3 spans 13 residues. The chain's CDR3 is CASSLSRGYGYTF. CDR3 nucleotides: TGTGCCAGCAGCTTATCAAGGGGCTATGGCTACACCTTC.

V is TRBV29-1 and J is TRBJ1-1; maybe TRBD1 (5 bases). The CDR3 loop spans 14 amino acids. The V gene lost 4 bases and the J gene lost 0 bases, with 12 bases spanning the gap. Germline V gene lookup returns CDR1 SQVTM and CDR2 ANQGSEA. CDR3 in amino acids: CSVGARGMNTEAFF. CDR3 bases: TGCAGCGTTGGGGCACGGGGGATGAACACTGAAGCTTTCTTT.

This clone came up a few times. CDR3 residues: CAWSADRGKEEAFF. Here the CDR3 DNA reads TGTGCCTGGAGTGCCGACAGGGGTAAAGAGGAAGCTTTCTTT. This chain links TRBV30 with TRBJ1-1; 8 bases align to TRBD1. Germline CDR1 is GTSNPN and CDR2 is SVGIG (reference sequence). There are 14 residues in the CDR3. V was pared by 1 base and J by 8 bases, with 9 bases of the junction left unmatched.

The chain recombines TRBV5-4 with TRBJ1-1; D not resolved. Germline V lookup: CDR1 SGHNT, CDR2 YYREEE (reference sequence). CDR3 length: 18 amino acids. V lost 3 bases and J lost 0, with 21 bases in between. CDR3 amino acids: CASSSGSKKTTMNTEAFF. CDR3 nucleotides: TGTGCCAGCAGCTCCGGGTCCAAAAAAACGACCATGAACACTGAAGCTTTCTTT.

The CDR3 sequence: CASSEGNRGINSPLHF. The CDR3 DNA sequence: TGTGCCAGCAGCGAAGGAAACAGGGGAATTAATTCACCCCTCCACTTT. This rearrangement joins TRBV4-2 to TRBJ1-6; the match to TRBD1 covers 7 bases. Germline-derived CDR1 and CDR2 are LGHNA and YNFKEQ. CDR3 length: 16 residues. The V and J ends lost 5 bases and 6 bases, in that order; junction bases with no gene match: 10.

V gene TRBV16 combines with J gene TRBJ1-1; 7 bases line up with TRBD1. The CDR3 runs 16 residues. The V segment lost 4 bases and the J segment 1 base; nucleotides outside the gene matches: 9. The germline gives CDR1 KGHSY, CDR2 FQNENV. The CDR3 DNA reads TGTGCCAGCAGCCTTGACTCGGGGACAGAGAACACTGAAGCTTTCTTT. It is translated as CASSLDSGTENTEAFF.

This chain joins TRBV28 and TRBJ1-6, with a tentative D call TRBD1 (5 bases). The germline CDR1 and CDR2 sequences are MDHEN and SYDVKM. The ends were cut back, 4 bases at V and 8 bases at J, with 12 bases in the middle. The CDR3 is made up of 14 amino acids. DNA of the CDR3: TGTGCCAGCAGTTCACCGGGGGGAGATTCACCCCTCCACTTT. Residues: CASSSPGGDSPLHF.

This chain uses TRBV28 with TRBJ1-2, with 9 bases that match TRBD1. J was trimmed by 6 bases and V by 1 base; bases with no gene match: 9. The CDR3 is 16 residues long. The germline V gene encodes CDR1 MDHEN and CDR2 SYDVKM. CDR3 nucleotide sequence: TGTGCCAGCAGTTTATCCTCCATCGGGACAGGGCATGGCTACACCTTC. Its translation: CASSLSSIGTGHGYTF.

The table lists this clone with a count of one. The genes are TRBV4-1 and TRBJ2-5, with D hard to call. CDR3 length: 16 residues. Trimming left V 4 bases short and J 1 base short, with 16 bases between. Germline lookup yields CDR1 MGHRA and CDR2 YSYEKL. The CDR3: CASSRTLRYTQETQYF. CDR3 DNA sequence: TGCGCCAGCAGCCGAACACTACGTTACACCCAAGAGACCCAGTACTTC.

The chain recombines TRBV9 with TRBJ2-2; 11 bases are a match to TRBD2. From germline, CDR1 is SGDLS and CDR2 YYNGEE. The CDR3 is made up of 16 amino acids. Trimming took 8 bases from V and 5 from J; bases not matched to a gene: 11. CDR3 sequence: CARRLAGGPTTGELFF. The CDR3 nucleotides read TGTGCCAGGCGCCTAGCGGGGGGCCCAACTACCGGGGAGCTGTTTTTT.

The CDR3 DNA sequence: TGTGCCAGCAGCCGTGGGCGTGATTCACCCCTCCACTTT. It translates to CASSRGRDSPLHF. The V and J genes are TRBV25-1 and TRBJ1-6; D call uncertain. This CDR3 region has 13 residues. The germline V and J ends were trimmed by 6 bases and 8 bases, with 11 bases remaining between them. Looked up from germline, CDR1 is MGHDK and CDR2 is SYGVNS.

V gene TRBV7-8 combines with J gene TRBJ2-6, with D uncertain. CDR3 length: 16 amino acids. Germline V lookup: CDR1 SGHVS, CDR2 FQNEAQ. Trimming cost V 6 bases and J 2 bases, with 14 bases left between them. CDR3: CASRPQRRAGANVLTF. The DNA of the CDR3 is TGTGCCAGCAGACCCCAACGTCGGGCTGGGGCCAACGTCCTGACTTTC.

The chain joins TRBV30 to TRBJ1-1, with D possibly being TRBD1 (6 bases). CDR1 is GTSNPN and CDR2 is SVGIG in the germline V gene (reference sequence). V gave up 8 bases and J gave up 8 bases, with 15 bases separating them. The CDR3 consists of 11 residues. CDR3 sequence (DNA): TGTGCCGGACGCACAGGACAGGAAGCTTTCTTT. It codes for CAGRTGQEAFF.